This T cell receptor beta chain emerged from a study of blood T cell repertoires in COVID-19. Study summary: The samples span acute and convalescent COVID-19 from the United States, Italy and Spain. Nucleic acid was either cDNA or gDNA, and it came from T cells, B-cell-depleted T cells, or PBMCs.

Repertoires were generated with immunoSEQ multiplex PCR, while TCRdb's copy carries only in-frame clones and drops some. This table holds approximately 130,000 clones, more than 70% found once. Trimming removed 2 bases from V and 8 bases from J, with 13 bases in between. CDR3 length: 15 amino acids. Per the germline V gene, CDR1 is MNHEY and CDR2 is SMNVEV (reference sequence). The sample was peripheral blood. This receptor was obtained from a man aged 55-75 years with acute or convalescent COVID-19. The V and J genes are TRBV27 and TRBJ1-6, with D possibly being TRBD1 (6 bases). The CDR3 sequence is CASSLIASGDSPLHF. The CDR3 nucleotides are TGTGCCAGCAGTTTAATCGCGTCAGGGGATTCACCCCTCCACTTT.